What follows is one T cell receptor beta chain and its context. This clone has only one observation. The target of this receptor is not known. No clone much larger than this one lies a single base away; base qualities are absent. The sample belongs to a study of shared clonotypes between healthy human individuals (dated by TCRdb to 2020 to 2021). For context, the study as a whole: Three men and a couple of women, aged 18 to 49 years, made up the cohort. Leukapheresis yielded between about 0.94 and 9.5 billion PBMCs per donor. Libraries were prepared and TCR repertoires were sequenced by different laboratories using diverse techniques, in order to increase sequencing depth and limit assay-specific biases. To estimate repertoire size and how much clonotypes are shared between individuals, the study performed deep sequencing of blood TCR repertoires from a few healthy adults. For each donor, CD4 naive and CD4 memory were each run on three plates, CD8 naive on two plates, and CD8 memory on one plate.

TCR CDR3 regions were amplified from genomic DNA by multiplex PCR using the deep immunoSEQ assay. Genomic DNA extracted from each cell subset was distributed evenly over all wells of several immunoSEQ 96-well plates, and each plate served as one replicate. For sorted subsets, each replicate PCR was loaded with roughly 190 ng genomic DNA, equivalent to 30,000 or so T cell genomes. Purified libraries were quantified with a Qubit 3.0 fluorometer, sized on a Bioanalyzer 2100, and re-quantified with the KAPA Library Quantification kit. Every immunoSEQ 96-well plate was sequenced on a dedicated single-read 150-cycle Illumina NextSeq 550 flow cell. The original pipeline was this. Because the immunoSEQ output held only junctional sequences and lacked quality scores, the filtering could not match the filtering applied to full-length reads. To assign V/J genes and CDR3, sequences were annotated against IMGT germline references using PyIR, a Python wrapper for IgBLAST v1.9. Any read was removed if the V/J assignment was weak (E-value above 1e-6), the CDR3 was missing, or the read contained stop codons, out-of-frame junctions, or ambiguous translated residues. V3J clonotypes were defined by identical inferred V gene, J gene, and CDR3 amino acid sequence. To compute the percentage overlap between repertoires, the number of shared unique clonotypes was divided by the size of the smaller repertoire. Richness of each repertoire was evaluated using RTK rarefaction, the Chao1 estimator, and Recon v2.1 estimates of unobserved clonotypes. For all TCRbeta clonotypes obtained by the gDNA method from four donors, generation probabilities were computed with OLGA. TCRdb re-hosts the immuneACCESS table, in-frame sequences only. Its copies lack some clones; in the studies checked, an unresolved V gene accounts for under half of them, and the cause for the rest is not known. V, J and clone size derive from that table, while D and trimming were established from the DNA sequence. The table for this sample lists some 2,000,000 clones; approximately 94% of them were counted only once. Of the sample, around 0.13% falls within the top ten clones.

Donors were healthy HIV-negative adults with no recently reported acute infections or vaccinations. Every donor was a Caucasian adult living in Nashville, Tennessee, USA. CD4+ T cells were enriched through magnetic negative selection, after which naive cells were positively selected on CD45RA and the remaining negative fraction served as the memory subset. Blood was collected by leukapheresis, and PBMCs were isolated by Ficoll-Histopaque density gradient centrifugation and then cryopreserved in liquid nitrogen vapor phase. Analytical flow cytometry was used to check the purity and quantity of each magnetically sorted T cell population. Each sorted fraction had its genomic DNA isolated and then quantified by UV absorbance on a Nanodrop 2000c. V trim: 3 bases; J trim: 2 bases; unmatched bases: 10. The cysteine opens and the phenylalanine closes a CDR3 of 16 amino acids. Left in the record is the CDR3 DNA by itself, 48 bases read in frame from the first base. CDR1 MDHEN and CDR2 SYDVKM were looked up in the germline V gene.

Results the study describes overall, beyond this receptor: Clonotypes shared by all four sorted-subset donors showed higher generation probabilities than non-shared clonotypes. Only blood was sampled, and tissue TCR repertoires likely differ from those in blood. Because the study included only a small number of donors, the genetic and exposure-history diversity represented was limited. Even with the large sequencing depth, rarefaction of the sorted-subset datasets indicated that sequencing was incomplete. Based on pairwise subsampling, the degree of clonotype sharing among donors was expected to be affected by sequencing depth. Naive subsets generally had larger estimated clonotype richness than memory subsets did. When a handful of donors were compared, the shared fraction of clonotypes was about 5.5% for naive CD4, around 3.5% for naive CD8, about 2.4% for memory CD4, and less than 0.45% for memory CD8.

The source is a man aged 18 to 35 in good health. Sequencing input: naive CD4+ T cells sorted from blood. What this sample's cell subset or site label stands for: CD45RA+ positively selected. Rearrangement joined TRBV28 to TRBJ2-7; 7 central bases correspond to TRBD1. The nucleotide sequence reads TGTGCCAGCAGTTTCGCCTTTGGACAGGCCACCTACGAGCAGTACTTC. The resulting protein is CASSFAFGQATYEQYF.